This entry is about one T cell receptor (beta chain). The antigen remains undetermined. The entry originates in a study of OX40 agonist ivuxolimab in advanced cancers. Whole-study context: Of the patients, three showed partial responses, one with hepatocellular carcinoma and two with cutaneous melanoma. Study-wide results and caveats: In a subset of nonresponders, normalized T-cell clonal expansion was also low. At 0.1 to 3.0 mg/kg and by week 6, clonal expansion occurred in CD4+ and CD8+ blood T cells.

The protocol was immunoSEQ multiplex PCR, while the TCRdb copy is restricted to in-frame clones and leaves out a portion. Among 60,000 to 65,000 clones listed, 80% to 90% were seen once. The CDR3 length is 15 residues. Germline CDR1 is SNHLY and CDR2 is FYNNEI. V was clipped by 0 bases and J by 2 bases, with 11 bases between them. At cycle 4 day 1, cycle 7 day 1, and baseline, blood was sampled. This receptor was identified in an adult with an advanced solid tumor such as melanoma, head and neck, liver or kidney cancer. The sequencing here drew on CD4+ or CD8+ T cells sorted from blood, taken in a trial of the OX40 agonist ivuxolimab. The chain uses TRBV2 and TRBJ2-7; D perhaps matches TRBD2 (6 bases). The CDR3 region is CASSEAAGATYEQYF. The CDR3 DNA follows: TGTGCCAGCAGTGAAGCAGCGGGTGCGACCTACGAGCAGTACTTC.